This paragraph covers one TCR beta chain sequence. TCRdb independently ran MiXCR on the RT-PCR reads; one entry per CDR3 protein. In the table there are more than 550,000 distinct CDR3 sequences, about 14% of which are singletons. The germline CDR1 and CDR2 sequences are SGHRS and YFSETQ. The CDR3 contains 15 residues. The V end lost 0 bases, the J end lost 4 bases, and 11 bases lay between the germline ends. Sequenced: memory CD4+ T cells from blood. The chain joins TRBV5-1 to TRBJ2-1; possible D gene TRBD2, 6 bases. The receptor's source is a female donor in good health, serving as a healthy control. The CDR3 here is CASSLGAGRYNEQFF. The CDR3 nucleotides read TGCGCCAGCAGCTTGGGGGCGGGGAGGTACAATGAGCAGTTCTTC.